The entry below gives a single TCR beta chain sequence along with its context. The antigen remains unidentified. The data were obtained in a study of CD8 T cells in Susac syndrome. About the research overall: Patients with Susac syndrome had blood drawn and were at that point therapy-naive, on corticosteroids, or on intravenous immunoglobulin alone.

The RNA, about 0.5 to 1 ug, was put through reverse transcription using random hexamers. The CDR3 of TCR beta was amplified by immunoSEQ multiplex PCR across 54 Vbeta and 13 Jbeta. TCRdb used MiXCR to reprocess the immunoSEQ multiplex PCR reads, holding one entry per CDR3 protein. In the table there are hundreds of thousands of distinct CDR3 sequences, about 94% of which are singletons. Fulfillment of recently defined diagnostic criteria for definite or probable disease was shown by the patients with Susac syndrome. Study-level findings and limits: The study's TCR sequencing and HLA analysis covered a relatively small number of individuals, and the study acknowledged this.

The TCR originated in a human donor with Susac syndrome. Specimen: CD4+ T cells from PBMCs.

CDR3 sequence reads: CASGRSGTASGYTF. The CDR3 nucleotides read TGTGCCAGCGGGCGATCCGGGACAGCGTCTGGCTACACCTTC. This chain uses TRBV6-2 or TRBV6-3 with TRBJ1-2; 7 bases match TRBD1. The V and J ends lost 8 bases and 7 bases, in that order; junction bases with no gene match: 13. The CDR3 totals 14 residues. Germline V gene data show CDR1 as MNHEY and CDR2 as SVGEGT.